These 13 T cell receptor beta chains came from one sample sequenced in a study of PD-1 blockade in classical Hodgkin lymphoma. Generated by immunoSEQ multiplex PCR, the TCRdb table keeps only in-frame clones and is missing some. The data contain under 70,000 clones, around 88% of them singletons. Exposure to brentuximab vedotin varied, and each patient had relapsed following autologous stem cell transplantation. The specimen was peripheral blood mononuclear cells (PBMCs), collected at baseline. The receptor source for this set is a human donor with classical Hodgkin lymphoma.

This chain connects TRBV4-1 to TRBJ2-2, with 14 bases identical to TRBD2. This CDR3 is 21 amino acids long. CDR1 and CDR2 from the germline V gene are MGHRA and YSYEKL. J gave up 0 bases and V 0 bases, and 9 bases lay outside the gene matches. The CDR3 reads CASSQDPTGLAGEPNTGELFF. CDR3 nucleotides: TGCGCCAGCAGCCAAGACCCCACGGGACTAGCGGGGGAGCCGAACACCGGGGAGCTGTTTTTT.

The chain has TRBV14 and TRBJ2-1; D might be TRBD2 (5 bases). Trimming stripped 3 bases from V and 12 bases from J, with 15 bases between. Germline values: CDR1 SGHDN, CDR2 FVKESK. The CDR3 extends over 13 amino acids. CDR3 amino acids: CASSHAVGDRQFF. For the CDR3, the DNA is TGTGCCAGCAGCCACGCCGTGGGAGACCGGCAGTTCTTC.

The rearrangement joins TRBV11-2 to TRBJ2-7; TRBD1 might be the D (5 bases). The germline V gene encodes CDR1 SGHAT and CDR2 FQNNGV. This CDR3 has 13 amino acids. V was pared by 0 bases and J by 7 bases, with 10 bases between. For the CDR3, the DNA is TGTGCCAGCAGCTTAGAGGGGCCGAGTGAGCAGTACTTC. It codes for CASSLEGPSEQYF.

The chain couples TRBV19 to TRBJ2-5, with 7 bases identical to TRBD1. CDR1 LNHDA and CDR2 SQIVND come from the germline V gene (reference sequence). The CDR3 sequence is 19 residues long. Trimming at V came to 6 bases and at J to 5 bases, leaving 24 bases not matched to a gene. In nucleotides, the CDR3 is TGTGCCAGTAGCAGGAAACTAAGAAGGGGGCAAGTGAACCGGGAGACCCAGTACTTC. It translates to CASSRKLRRGQVNRETQYF.

This clone showed up just a few times. The V call is TRBV18, the J call TRBJ1-4, with no clear D. Germline V gives CDR1 KGHSH, CDR2 LQKENI. The ends were cut back, 3 bases at V and 7 bases at J, with 9 bases in the middle. CDR3 length: 13 residues. This CDR3 reads CASSPDPGEKLFF. For the CDR3, the DNA is TGTGCCAGCTCACCTGATCCGGGTGAAAAACTGTTTTTT.

This chain connects TRBV15 to TRBJ1-6; TRBD1 aligns across 7 bases. Germline trimming cut 2 bases from V and 10 bases from J; bases unmatched to any gene: 8. Germline V lookup: CDR1 LNHNV, CDR2 YYDKDF (reference sequence). This CDR3 comprises 15 residues. CDR3 nucleotide sequence: TGTGCCACCAGCAGACTGACAGGGTCTGGGTCACCCCTCCACTTT. Its protein is CATSRLTGSGSPLHF.

The genes are TRBV9 and TRBJ2-3, with 9 bases fitting TRBD2. With 4 bases clipped from V and 4 bases from J, the junction kept 10 bases outside the gene matches. CDR3 size: 16 residues. CDR1 and CDR2 from the germline V gene are SGDLS and YYNGEE. The CDR3, as DNA: TGTGCCAGCAGCTTCCAGCGGGGGGCCGTCCCAGATACGCAGTATTTT. Encoded protein: CASSFQRGAVPDTQYF.

The chain joins TRBV5-1 to TRBJ2-1; a weak D match, TRBD1 (6 bases). There are 14 residues in the CDR3. The germline CDR1 and CDR2 sequences are SGHRS and YFSETQ. The germline V and J ends were trimmed by 4 bases and 3 bases, with 11 bases remaining between them. CDR3 loop: CASSLGQLYNEQFF. DNA for the CDR3: TGCGCCAGCAGCCTCGGACAGCTCTACAATGAGCAGTTCTTC.

The chain joins TRBV6-5 to TRBJ2-1; 10 nucleotides agree with TRBD1. Trimming removed 0 bases from V and 6 bases from J; junction bases left unmatched: 2. The CDR3 contains 15 residues. Germline V gene sequence: CDR1 MNHEY, CDR2 SVGAGI. CDR3 residues: CASSYSGDRGNEQFF. For the CDR3, the DNA is TGTGCCAGCAGTTACTCGGGGGACAGGGGCAATGAGCAGTTCTTC.

V is TRBV5-1 and J is TRBJ2-2; D remains unclear. Germline CDR1 reads SGHRS; CDR2 reads YFSETQ. The CDR3 covers 15 residues. V lost 4 bases, J lost 5 bases, and 15 bases lay in between. The CDR3 sequence is CASSQTSGWTGELFF. Written as DNA, the CDR3 is TGCGCCAGCAGCCAGACATCCGGGTGGACCGGGGAGCTGTTTTTT.

The chain has TRBV30 and TRBJ1-2; D is uncertain. This CDR3 comprises 12 residues. CDR1 and CDR2 (germline): GTSNPN, SVGIG (reference sequence). Trimming stripped 1 base from V and 5 bases from J, with 8 bases between. This chain's CDR3 is CAWSGSGYGYTF. Here the CDR3 DNA reads TGTGCCTGGAGTGGATCGGGATATGGCTACACCTTC.

This clone was detected a few times. The chain uses TRBV5-6 and TRBJ1-2, with TRBD1 matching over 7 bases. V shed 4 bases and J 3 bases; nucleotides not matched to a gene: 3. The CDR3 sequence is 13 residues long. Germline V CDR1 and CDR2: SGHDT, YYEEEE. The DNA of the CDR3 is TGTGCCAGCAGCGACAGGGTTCACTATGGCTACACCTTC. It translates to CASSDRVHYGYTF.

The chain carries TRBV2 and TRBJ2-7; no clear D. The CDR3 extends over 14 amino acids. V lost 1 base to trimming and J lost 2 bases, with 9 bases between them. Per germline, CDR1 SNHLY and CDR2 FYNNEI. CDR3 nucleotides: TGTGCCAGCAGTGAAGGGGCTAGAGCCTACGAGCAGTACTTC. Its translation: CASSEGARAYEQYF.